Presented here are 30 T cell receptor beta chains from one specimen sequenced in a study of T cell repertoires in cytomegalovirus infection. TCRdb redid the calling of the reads with MiXCR, one entry per CDR3 protein. This table holds about 100,000 distinct CDR3 sequences, 23% found once. Specimen: CD8+ T cells from PBMCs. The receptors come from a human donor in good health (CMV status not recorded). Some clones in this sample may be carry-over from other donors' samples.

Turning to this clonotype: The germline gene is not matched at one end of the junction; a read error may be the cause. The chain recombines TRBV28 with TRBJ2-5; the D gene is possibly TRBD2 (6 bases). CDR3 size: 15 residues. CDR1 MDHEN and CDR2 SYDVKM come from the germline V gene. The CDR3 protein is CASGLLAGRQETQYF. CDR3 nucleotide sequence: TGTGCCAGCGGTTTACTTGCGGGGCGACAAGAGACCCAGTACTTC.

This clonotype has ten or more counts. This chain uses TRBV7-9 with TRBJ2-7; D possibly corresponds to TRBD1 (6 bases). The CDR3 has 16 residues. Looked up from germline, CDR1 is SEHNR and CDR2 is FQNEAQ (reference sequence). V dropped 5 bases and J dropped 2 bases, with 19 bases sitting between them. The CDR3 here is CASSPGAGPYAYEQYF. The DNA of the CDR3 is TGTGCCAGCAGCCCAGGGGCCGGGCCCTACGCCTACGAGCAGTACTTC.

This clonotype was counted between two and nine times. The rearrangement joins TRBV25-1 to TRBJ2-1, with 7 nucleotides matching TRBD1. CDR1 and CDR2 (germline): MGHDK, SYGVNS. The V gene end was trimmed by 7 bases and the J gene end by 7 bases; junction bases not matched to a gene: 7. This CDR3 comprises 13 residues. The CDR3 loop reads CASTNRGENEQFF. CDR3 DNA: TGTGCCAGCACTAACAGGGGCGAGAATGAGCAGTTCTTC.

The CDR3 region has the DNA TGTGCCAGCAGCCCGAGCGTCCCGGGACTAGCGGGGGGGATCACAGATACGCAGTATTTT. Its translation is CASSPSVPGLAGGITDTQYF. The V and J genes are TRBV7-8 and TRBJ2-3; 16 nucleotides match TRBD2. CDR3 length: 20 residues. V dropped 5 bases and J dropped 2; count of bases not matched to a gene: 13. From germline, CDR1 is SGHVS and CDR2 FQNEAQ.

This clonotype was counted at least ten times. V and J are TRBV5-4 and TRBJ2-1; D is possibly TRBD2 (5 bases). The CDR3 covers 17 residues. V gave up 0 bases and J gave up 0 bases, with 13 bases separating them. Germline V lookup: CDR1 SGHNT, CDR2 YYREEE (reference sequence). The CDR3 sequence: CASSLGGATSSYNEQFF. The CDR3 DNA follows: TGTGCCAGCAGCTTGGGGGGAGCGACGAGCTCCTACAATGAGCAGTTCTTC.

The chain employs TRBV12-3 or TRBV12-4 and TRBJ2-6; 9 bases match TRBD1. Trimming cost V 3 bases and J 1 base; bases outside gene matches: 4. The CDR3 loop spans 17 amino acids. The CDR3 DNA follows: TGTGCCAGCAGTTTGGACAGGGGAGTATCTGGGGCCAACGTCCTGACTTTC. Translating gives CASSLDRGVSGANVLTF.

The chain is built from TRBV20-1 and TRBJ2-3; the match to TRBD2 covers 9 bases. This CDR3 region has 16 residues. From germline, CDR1 is DFQATT and CDR2 SNEGSKA (reference sequence). J gave up 5 bases and V 3 bases, and 12 bases lay outside the gene matches. CDR3 nucleotides: TGCAGTGCTAGGAAATCAGCGGGAGGCCCCGGAGATACGCAGTATTTT. Protein product: CSARKSAGGPGDTQYF.

The rearrangement joins TRBV20-1 to TRBJ2-3; TRBD2 might be the D (6 bases). V was clipped by 0 bases and J by 2 bases, with 21 bases between them. CDR3 length: 18 residues. The germline gives CDR1 DFQATT, CDR2 SNEGSKA (reference sequence). The CDR3 region is CSARDLIGVAASTDTQYF. CDR3 coding DNA: TGCAGTGCTAGAGATTTAATCGGGGTAGCGGCCTCCACAGATACGCAGTATTTT.

J is TRBJ1-1 and V is TRBV4-1; no definite D call. CDR3 length equals 15 residues. The V and J ends lost 0 bases and 1 base respectively, with 9 bases between them. Germline assignment: CDR1 MGHRA and CDR2 YSYEKL. CDR3 in amino acids: CASSQDPHPNTEAFF. The CDR3 DNA sequence: TGCGCCAGCAGCCAAGACCCACACCCGAACACTGAAGCTTTCTTT.

A few counts support this clonotype. This chain links TRBV29-1 with TRBJ2-2; D is uncertain. Germline V gene sequence: CDR1 SQVTM, CDR2 ANQGSEA. The CDR3 extends over 10 amino acids. The CDR3: CSGLSGELFF. CDR3 nucleotides: TGCAGTGGCCTCTCCGGGGAGCTGTTTTTT.

Here the CDR3 DNA reads TGTGCCAGCACGTCGGCGGCGGGGTTCTACGAGCAGTACTTC. This sequence encodes CASTSAAGFYEQYF. The chain is built from TRBV2 and TRBJ2-7; TRBD2 might be the D (6 bases). CDR1 and CDR2 (germline): SNHLY, FYNNEI. V gave up 7 bases and J gave up 3 bases, with 16 bases separating them. The CDR3 runs 14 residues.

CDR3 protein: CSAREDVMNTEAFF. The CDR3 nucleotides read TGCAGTGCGCGAGAGGACGTCATGAACACTGAAGCTTTCTTT. V is TRBV20-1 and J is TRBJ1-1; D is uncertain. Trimming took 6 bases from V and 0 from J, leaving 14 bases between them. Germline V gene lookup returns CDR1 DFQATT and CDR2 SNEGSKA (reference sequence). There are 14 residues in the CDR3.

This chain connects TRBV15 to TRBJ2-1; no firm D call. Trimming shortened V by 0 bases and J by 0 bases, and 12 bases separated the two germline ends. The CDR3 is 17 residues long. The germline CDR1 and CDR2 sequences are LNHNV and YYDKDF (reference sequence). The CDR3 here is CATSREAPVGSYNEQFF. DNA for the CDR3: TGTGCCACCAGCAGAGAAGCGCCCGTAGGCTCCTACAATGAGCAGTTCTTC. The full variable domain, completed using reference TRBV15 and TRBJ2-1, is DAMVIQNPRYQVTQFGKPVTLSCSQTLNHNVMYWYQQKSSQAPKLLFHYYDKDFNNEADTPDNFQSRRPNTSFCFLDIRSPGLGDTAMYLCATSREAPVGSYNEQFFGPGTRLTVL.

This clonotype was observed a few times. The chain links TRBV27 to TRBJ2-1, with 8 bases that match TRBD1. The CDR3 totals 19 residues. Germline V CDR1 and CDR2: MNHEY, SMNVEV (reference sequence). V gave up 6 bases and J gave up 2 bases; unmatched junction bases: 18. The CDR3 reads CASSRPPLDRAVTYNEQFF. The CDR3 DNA reads as TGTGCCAGCAGCCGTCCGCCCCTGGACAGGGCAGTCACCTACAATGAGCAGTTCTTC.

This clonotype was seen a few times. J is TRBJ2-4 and V is TRBV29-1, with D unresolved. CDR3 length equals 15 residues. The V gene's germline CDR1 is SQVTM and CDR2 ANQGSEA. The ends were cut back, 6 bases at V and 0 bases at J, with 15 bases in the middle. CDR3: CSVIGRRIAKNIQYF. CDR3 DNA: TGCAGCGTGATCGGCAGACGGATAGCCAAAAACATTCAGTACTTC. The full variable domain, completed using reference TRBV29-1 and TRBJ2-4, is SAVISQKPSRDICQRGTSLTIQCQVDSQVTMMFWYRQQPGQSLTLIATANQGSEATYESGFVIDKFPISRPNLTFSTLTVSNMSPEDSSIYLCSVIGRRIAKNIQYFGAGTRLSVL.

This clonotype was counted at least ten times. The chain employs TRBV6-2 or TRBV6-3 and TRBJ2-3; TRBD2 aligns across 11 bases. V shed 2 bases and J 1 base; nucleotides not matched to a gene: 2. CDR3 length: 16 residues. Per germline, CDR1 MNHEY and CDR2 SVGEGT. CDR3 loop: CASSYLAGGRTDTQYF. The CDR3 DNA reads as TGTGCCAGCAGTTACCTAGCGGGGGGCCGCACAGATACGCAGTATTTT.

This chain uses TRBV29-1 with TRBJ2-7, with D maybe TRBD2 (5 bases). Germline CDR1 and CDR2: SQVTM and ANQGSEA. The V gene lost 6 bases and the J gene lost 4 bases, with 10 bases spanning the gap. The CDR3 runs to 11 residues. The CDR3 DNA reads TGCAGCGTAGAGGAGGAGTACGAGCAGTACTTC. This encodes CSVEEEYEQYF.

The chain has TRBV29-1 and TRBJ1-5, with D perhaps matching TRBD1 (6 bases). Trimming removed 4 bases at V and 7 bases at J, with 23 bases between. This CDR3 region has 16 residues. Germline CDR1 is SQVTM and CDR2 is ANQGSEA. CDR3 sequence (DNA): TGCAGCGTTGTCCCAAAAACATGCAGGGGAGGCCAGCCCCAGCATTTT. It specifies CSVVPKTCRGGQPQHF. Full variable domain (remainder filled in from reference TRBV29-1 and TRBJ1-5): SAVISQKPSRDICQRGTSLTIQCQVDSQVTMMFWYRQQPGQSLTLIATANQGSEATYESGFVIDKFPISRPNLTFSTLTVSNMSPEDSSIYLCSVVPKTCRGGQPQHFGDGTRLSIL.

The rearrangement links TRBV28 to TRBJ2-3; possibly TRBD1 or TRBD2 for D (5 bases each). The CDR3 sequence is 16 residues long. Trimming left V 7 bases short and J 3 bases short, with 20 bases between. Germline V gene data show CDR1 as MDHEN and CDR2 as SYDVKM. The DNA of the CDR3 is TGTGCCAGCACCCCAGTAGGGAGACAGCTAACAGATACGCAGTATTTT. Translated: CASTPVGRQLTDTQYF.

The chain employs TRBV12-3 or TRBV12-4 and TRBJ2-7; perhaps TRBD2 as D (5 bases). V was clipped by 4 bases and J by 2 bases, with 12 bases between them. The CDR3 covers 14 residues. The CDR3 spells CASSSTGIAYEQYF. For the CDR3, the DNA is TGTGCCAGCAGTTCTACCGGGATCGCCTACGAGCAGTACTTC.

The rearrangement links TRBV7-8 to TRBJ1-1, with D tentatively TRBD1 (6 bases). The CDR3 totals 13 residues. Germline lookup yields CDR1 SGHVS and CDR2 FQNEAQ. Trimming shortened V by 5 bases and J by 4 bases, and 11 bases separated the two germline ends. The CDR3 nucleotides read TGTGCCAGCAGCCTCGGGACACCCACTGAAGCTTTCTTT. It specifies CASSLGTPTEAFF.

The chain recombines TRBV5-4 with TRBJ2-2; D is perhaps TRBD2 (6 bases). The germline V gene has CDR1 SGHNT and CDR2 YYREEE (reference sequence). V lost 0 bases to trimming and J lost 8 bases, with 11 bases between them. This CDR3 contains 14 residues. The CDR3 region is CASSLESAGGELFF. The CDR3 DNA reads TGTGCCAGCAGCTTGGAGTCCGCGGGGGGGGAGCTGTTTTTT.

This clonotype was seen repeatedly, ten times or more. J is TRBJ2-7 and V is TRBV7-6; TRBD1 aligns across 7 bases. With V trimmed by 5 bases and J by 1 base, 2 bases remained unmatched. There are 13 residues in the CDR3. CDR1 and CDR2 from the germline V gene are SGHVS and FNYEAQ. The CDR3 coding sequence is TGTGCCAGCAGCCCGACAGGGTCCTACGAGCAGTACTTC. This gives the protein CASSPTGSYEQYF.

In this sample, this clonotype turned up a few times. This rearrangement joins TRBV7-9 to TRBJ2-7; D ambiguous. CDR3 length: 13 amino acids. Germline CDR1 reads SEHNR; CDR2 reads FQNEAQ (reference sequence). The V and J ends lost 1 base and 6 bases respectively, with 10 bases between them. The CDR3, as DNA: TGTGCCAGCAGCTTAGGGCGGACGCGCGAGCAGTACTTC. Translation: CASSLGRTREQYF.

A few counts support this clonotype. The genes are TRBV5-6 and TRBJ2-7; 7 nucleotides match TRBD1. The CDR3 totals 14 residues. V lost 6 bases to trimming and J lost 3 bases; unmatched junction nucleotides: 9. Germline loops: CDR1 SGHDT, CDR2 YYEEEE. CDR3 in amino acids: CASTRDSTDYEQYF. In nucleotides, the CDR3 is TGTGCCAGCACCAGGGACAGCACCGACTACGAGCAGTACTTC. The full variable domain, in which reference TRBV5-6 and TRBJ2-7 provide the parts outside the CDR3, is DAGVTQSPTHLIKTRGQQVTLRCSPKSGHDTVSWYQQALGQGPQFIFQYYEEEERQRGNFPDRFSGHQFPNYSSELNVNALLLGDSALYLCASTRDSTDYEQYFGPGTRLTVT.

J is TRBJ2-7 and V is TRBV27; D tentatively reads TRBD1 or TRBD2 (5 bases each). Deletions cut 2 bases from V and 3 bases from J, with 11 bases between. This CDR3 region has 14 residues. Germline V gene sequence: CDR1 MNHEY, CDR2 SMNVEV (reference sequence). The CDR3 spells CASSLEGPHYEQYF. DNA for the CDR3: TGTGCCAGCAGTTTAGAGGGGCCACACTACGAGCAGTACTTC.

J is TRBJ2-2 and V is TRBV29-1; TRBD1 matches at 8 bases. Germline CDR1 is SQVTM and CDR2 is ANQGSEA. Trimming at V came to 6 bases and at J to 4 bases, leaving 1 base not matched to a gene. The CDR3 covers 12 residues. The CDR3 here is CSVTGGTGELFF. The CDR3 DNA sequence: TGCAGCGTCACAGGGGGCACCGGGGAGCTGTTTTTT.

This clonotype was recorded a few times. This chain joins TRBV10-1 and TRBJ2-5; TRBD1 matches at 7 bases. After removal of 3 bases from V and 5 bases from J, the junction contained 6 bases not matched to a gene. The length of the CDR3 is 14 residues. Germline CDR1 and CDR2: WNHNN and SYGVQD (reference sequence). The CDR3 is CASSDRGIRETQYF. The DNA for the CDR3 is TGCGCCAGCAGTGACAGGGGGATAAGGGAGACCCAGTACTTC.

A note on this clonotype: In this CDR3 the conserved last residue, phenylalanine or tryptophan, is missing, so a read error is likely. The V and J genes are TRBV20-1 and TRBJ2-1, with D possibly TRBD1 on 5 matching bases. V gave up 3 bases and J gave up 13 bases, with 22 bases separating them. This CDR3 has 14 residues. CDR1 and CDR2 from the germline V gene are DFQATT and SNEGSKA (reference sequence). The CDR3: CSARSLWGSGDQFL. CDR3 in DNA: TGCAGTGCTAGGAGCCTTTGGGGCTCAGGAGACCAGTTCTTG.

The V and J genes are TRBV7-9 and TRBJ2-3, with no clear D. CDR1 is SEHNR, CDR2 FQNEAQ, per germline (reference sequence). The V end lost 7 bases, the J end lost 0 bases, and 8 bases lay between the germline ends. The CDR3 is made up of 13 amino acids. CDR3: CASIQTSTDTQYF. Here the CDR3 DNA reads TGTGCCAGCATCCAGACTAGCACAGATACGCAGTATTTT.